This TCR beta chain was obtained from a study of immune evolution from preneoplasia to lung adenocarcinoma. This table comes from immunoSEQ multiplex PCR, and its TCRdb copy is limited to in-frame clones, with some not included. The sample holds roughly 3,400 clones, around 80% seen once. This receptor was identified in a person aged 65 to 85 with invasive lung adenocarcinoma. The specimen sequenced was FFPE invasive lung adenocarcinoma tissue.

The CDR3 here is CATSRAGFTGELFF. The DNA of the CDR3 is TGTGCCACCAGCAGAGCAGGGTTCACCGGGGAGCTGTTTTTT. The chain recombines TRBV15 with TRBJ2-2, with D possibly matching TRBD1 (5 bases). CDR3 size: 14 residues. Trimming left V 1 base short and J 4 bases short, with 7 bases between. Germline CDR1 reads LNHNV; CDR2 reads YYDKDF (reference sequence).